This T cell receptor beta chain was found in a study of T cells in localized non-small cell lung cancer. V trimming: 5 bases; J trimming: 0 bases; junction bases outside the gene matches: 6. Germline lookup yields CDR1 SGHNT and CDR2 YENEEA. This CDR3 contains 15 residues. TCRdb's copy holds only in-frame clones and misses some; the assay was immunoSEQ multiplex PCR. The sample lists about 1,700 clones, 20% to 25% occurring once. Only a few counts were recorded for this clone. Its antigen is unidentified. Study outcomes and limitations: Median detection of top 100 tumor clones in adjacent lung was about 60 clones.

The clonotype was recovered from a woman aged 40-70 years with stage I lung adenocarcinoma. This chain links TRBV11-3 with TRBJ1-1, with 7 bases aligning to TRBD1. Specimen: normal lung tissue next to the tumor, collected before any cancer treatment. CDR3 residues: CASSPSGTVNTEAFF. The CDR3 coding sequence is TGTGCCAGCAGCCCCAGCGGGACAGTGAACACTGAAGCTTTCTTT. Supplemented by reference TRBV11-3 and TRBJ1-1, the full variable domain reads EAGVVQSPRYKIIEKKQPVAFWCNPISGHNTLYWYLQNLGQGPELLIRYENEEAVDDSQLPKDRFSAERLKGVDSTLKIQPAELGDSAVYLCASSPSGTVNTEAFFGQGTRLTVV.